The clone carrying this TCR beta chain was found a few times. Trimming removed 5 bases from V and 7 bases from J; junction bases left unmatched: 5. The length of the CDR3 is 13 residues. Germline CDR1 is SEHNR and CDR2 is FQNEAQ (reference sequence). These data originate in a study of cytomegalovirus exposure and HLA in healthy donors. The study ran its PCR with 60 Vbeta and 13 Jbeta primers. Sequenced by immunoSEQ multiplex PCR; TCRdb stores in-frame clones only, minus some. The sample lists about 100,000 clones; roughly three quarters were seen once. Sequenced material: PBMCs. The chain employs TRBV7-9 and TRBJ2-1; TRBD2 matches at 7 bases. This clonotype originated in a woman in her fifties or sixties in good health and CMV-seronegative. CDR3 coding DNA: TGTGCCAGCAGCCCGGGGCGGGAGAATGAGCAGTTCTTC. It specifies CASSPGRENEQFF. The whole variable domain, filled in from reference TRBV7-9 and TRBJ2-1, reads DTGVSQNPRHKITKRGQNVTFRCDPISEHNRLYWYRQTLGQGPEFLTYFQNEAQLEKSRLLSDRFSAERPKGSFSTLEIQRTEQGDSAMYLCASSPGRENEQFFGPGTRLTVL.